This T cell receptor (beta chain) was captured in a study of shared clonotypes between healthy human individuals. This clone was picked up one time. Its antigen is still unknown. The method was immunoSEQ multiplex PCR; TCRdb's version includes in-frame clones alone and lacks a portion of them. In the table there are roughly 2.5 million clones, more than 80% of which are singletons. Study-level results: Researchers found naive subsets generally carried larger estimated richness than memory subsets.

The TCR sequence derives from a man aged 18 to 35 in good health. Sequencing used naive CD4+ T cells sorted from blood. Subset described: CD45RA+ positively selected.

The CDR3 spells CASSLVTTTDTQYF. The DNA of the CDR3 is TGTGCCAGCAGCCTGGTCACGACCACAGATACGCAGTATTTT. The genes are TRBV13 and TRBJ2-3; unclear D gene. This CDR3 is 14 amino acids long. CDR1 PRHDT and CDR2 FYEKMQ come from the germline V gene (reference sequence). V was trimmed by 5 bases and J by 2 bases, leaving 11 bases between them.